Below, one TCR beta chain is given with its context. This sample was taken from a study of blood T cell repertoires in COVID-19. The wider study: Spain, Italy and the United States supplied samples that represented acute and convalescent COVID-19. PBMCs, B-cell-depleted T cells, or T cells were the source of the cDNA or gDNA that made up the material.

This CDR3 spans 15 amino acids. The V end lost 5 bases, the J end lost 2 bases, and 15 bases lay between the germline ends. CDR1 is SGHAT and CDR2 is FQDESV in the germline V gene (reference sequence). Clones were sequenced by immunoSEQ multiplex PCR, and TCRdb holds only the in-frame ones, with some missing. This sample has 95,000 to 150,000 clones, with 65% to 85% found just once. Material for sequencing was peripheral blood. The chain links TRBV11-1 to TRBJ1-1; D is undetermined. The clonotype comes from a man at least 80 years old with active or convalescent COVID-19. The CDR3 loop is CASSPDGEFNTEAFF. CDR3 DNA sequence: TGTGCCAGCAGCCCCGACGGGGAGTTTAACACTGAAGCTTTCTTT.